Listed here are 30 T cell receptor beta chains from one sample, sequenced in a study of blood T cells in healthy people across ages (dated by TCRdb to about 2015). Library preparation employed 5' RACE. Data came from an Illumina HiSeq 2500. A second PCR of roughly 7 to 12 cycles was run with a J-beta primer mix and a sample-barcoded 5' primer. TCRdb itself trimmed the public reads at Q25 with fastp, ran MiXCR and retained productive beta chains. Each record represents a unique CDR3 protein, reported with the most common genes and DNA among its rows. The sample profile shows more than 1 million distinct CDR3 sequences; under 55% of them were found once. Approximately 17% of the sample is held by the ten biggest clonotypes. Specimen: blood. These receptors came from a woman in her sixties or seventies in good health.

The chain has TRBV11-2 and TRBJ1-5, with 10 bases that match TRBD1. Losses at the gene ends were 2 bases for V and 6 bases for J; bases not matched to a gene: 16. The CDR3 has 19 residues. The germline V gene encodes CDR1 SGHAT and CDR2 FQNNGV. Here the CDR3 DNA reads TGTGCCAGCAGCTTAAGCCCCCTTGAGACAGGGGGCGTCCTTCAGCCCCAGCATTTT. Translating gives CASSLSPLETGGVLQPQHF.

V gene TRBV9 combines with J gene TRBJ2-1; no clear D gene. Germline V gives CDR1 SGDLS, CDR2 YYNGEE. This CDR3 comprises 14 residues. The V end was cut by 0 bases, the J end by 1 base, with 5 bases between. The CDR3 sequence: CASSVDDSYNEQFF. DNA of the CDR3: TGTGCCAGCAGCGTAGATGATTCCTACAATGAGCAGTTCTTC. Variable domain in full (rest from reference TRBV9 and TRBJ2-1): DSGVTQTPKHLITATGQRVTLRCSPRSGDLSVYWYQQSLDQGLQFLIQYYNGEERAKGNILERFSAQQFPDLHSELNLSSLELGDSALYFCASSVDDSYNEQFFGPGTRLTVL.

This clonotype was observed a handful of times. CDR3 protein: CSARGDRNQPQHF. Here the CDR3 DNA reads TGCAGTGCTAGAGGGGACCGTAATCAGCCCCAGCATTTT. The rearrangement links TRBV20-1 to TRBJ1-5; D is possibly TRBD1 (5 bases). Trimming stripped 1 base from V and 4 bases from J, with 8 bases between. CDR3 size: 13 residues. CDR1 is DFQATT, CDR2 SNEGSKA, per germline (reference sequence).

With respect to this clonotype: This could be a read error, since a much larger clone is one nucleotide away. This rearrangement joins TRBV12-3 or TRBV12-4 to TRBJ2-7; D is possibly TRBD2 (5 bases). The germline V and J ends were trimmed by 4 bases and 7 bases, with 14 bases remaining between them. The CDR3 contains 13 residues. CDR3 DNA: TGTGCCAGCAGTTCTAGCAGCAGTAGTGAGCAGTACTTC. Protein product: CASSSSSSSEQYF.

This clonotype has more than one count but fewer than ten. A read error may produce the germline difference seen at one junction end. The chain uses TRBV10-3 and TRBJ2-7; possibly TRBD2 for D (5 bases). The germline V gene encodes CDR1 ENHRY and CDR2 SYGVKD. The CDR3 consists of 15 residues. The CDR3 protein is CAISEPAGKSFEQYF. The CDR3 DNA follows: TGTGCCATCAGTGAGCCCGCCGGGAAATCCTTCGAGCAGTACTTC.

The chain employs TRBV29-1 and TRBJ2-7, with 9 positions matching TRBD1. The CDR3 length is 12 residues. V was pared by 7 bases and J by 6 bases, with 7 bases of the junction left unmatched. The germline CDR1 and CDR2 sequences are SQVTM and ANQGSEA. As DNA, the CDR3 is TGCAGCGGAGGGACAGGGCGGGCCGAGCAGTACTTC. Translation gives CSGGTGRAEQYF.

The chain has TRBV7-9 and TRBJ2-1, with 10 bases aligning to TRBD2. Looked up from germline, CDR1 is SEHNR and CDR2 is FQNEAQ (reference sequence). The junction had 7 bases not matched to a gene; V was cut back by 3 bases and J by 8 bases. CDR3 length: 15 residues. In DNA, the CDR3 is TGTGCCAGCAGCTTGGGACTAGCGATCCTCGATGAGCAGTTCTTC. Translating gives CASSLGLAILDEQFF.

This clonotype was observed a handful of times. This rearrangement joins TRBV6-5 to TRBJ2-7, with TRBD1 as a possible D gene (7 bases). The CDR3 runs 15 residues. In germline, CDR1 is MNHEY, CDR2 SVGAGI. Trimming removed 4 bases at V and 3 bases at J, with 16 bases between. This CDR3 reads CASSSGGSIGYEQYF. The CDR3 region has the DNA TGTGCCAGCAGTTCAGGGGGGTCAATTGGCTACGAGCAGTACTTC.

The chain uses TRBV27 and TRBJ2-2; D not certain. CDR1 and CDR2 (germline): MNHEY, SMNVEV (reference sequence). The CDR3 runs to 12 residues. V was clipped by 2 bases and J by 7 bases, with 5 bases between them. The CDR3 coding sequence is TGTGCCAGCAGTTTAATAGGCGGGGAGCTGTTTTTT. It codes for CASSLIGGELFF.

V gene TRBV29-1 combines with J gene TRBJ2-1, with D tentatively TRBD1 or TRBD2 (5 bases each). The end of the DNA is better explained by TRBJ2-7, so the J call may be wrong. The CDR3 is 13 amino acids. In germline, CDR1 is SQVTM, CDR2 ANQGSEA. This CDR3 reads CSVMRGRYNEQYF. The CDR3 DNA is TGCAGCGTGATGAGGGGAAGATACAATGAGCAGTACTTC.

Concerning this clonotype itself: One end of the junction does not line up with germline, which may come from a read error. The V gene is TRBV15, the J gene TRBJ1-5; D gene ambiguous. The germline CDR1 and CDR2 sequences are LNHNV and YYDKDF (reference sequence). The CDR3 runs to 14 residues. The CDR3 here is CATSRDDGNQPQHF. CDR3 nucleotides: TGTGCCACCAGCAGAGATGACGGCAATCAGCCCCAGCATTTC.

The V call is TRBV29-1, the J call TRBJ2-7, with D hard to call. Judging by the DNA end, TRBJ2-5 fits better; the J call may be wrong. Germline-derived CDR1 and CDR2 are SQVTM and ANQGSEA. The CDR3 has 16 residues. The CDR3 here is CSVEDLWAANQETQYF. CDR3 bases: TGCAGCGTTGAAGATTTATGGGCAGCAAACCAAGAGACCCAGTACTTC.

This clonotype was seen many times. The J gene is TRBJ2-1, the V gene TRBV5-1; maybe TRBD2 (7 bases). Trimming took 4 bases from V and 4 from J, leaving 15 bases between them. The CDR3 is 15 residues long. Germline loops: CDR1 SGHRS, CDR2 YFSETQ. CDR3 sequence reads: CASSPAGARYNEQFF. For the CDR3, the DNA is TGCGCCAGCAGCCCGGCGGGGGCCAGATACAATGAGCAGTTCTTC.

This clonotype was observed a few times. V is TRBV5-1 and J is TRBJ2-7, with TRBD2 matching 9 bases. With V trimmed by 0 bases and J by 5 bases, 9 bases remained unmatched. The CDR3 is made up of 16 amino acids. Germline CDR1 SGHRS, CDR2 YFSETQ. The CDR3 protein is CASSLESSGKRDEQYF. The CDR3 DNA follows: TGCGCCAGCAGCTTGGAGTCTAGCGGGAAGAGGGACGAGCAGTACTTC.

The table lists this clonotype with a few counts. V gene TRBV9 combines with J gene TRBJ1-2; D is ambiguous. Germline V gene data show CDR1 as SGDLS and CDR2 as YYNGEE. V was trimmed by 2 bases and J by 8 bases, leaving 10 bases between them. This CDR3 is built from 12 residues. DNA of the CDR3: TGTGCCAGCAGCGTCGGAGGGTTGGGCTACACCTTC. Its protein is CASSVGGLGYTF.

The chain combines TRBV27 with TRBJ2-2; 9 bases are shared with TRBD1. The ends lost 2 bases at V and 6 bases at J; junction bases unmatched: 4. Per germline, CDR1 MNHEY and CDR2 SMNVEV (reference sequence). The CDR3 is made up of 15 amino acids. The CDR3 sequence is CASSLRTGVSGELFF. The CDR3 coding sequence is TGTGCCAGCAGTTTACGGACAGGGGTTTCCGGGGAGCTGTTTTTT.

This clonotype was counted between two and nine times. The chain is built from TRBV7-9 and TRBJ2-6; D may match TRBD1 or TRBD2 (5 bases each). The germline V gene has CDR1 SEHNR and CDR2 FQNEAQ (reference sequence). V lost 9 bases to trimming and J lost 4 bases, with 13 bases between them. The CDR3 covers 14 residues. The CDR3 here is CASSGTSGANVLTF. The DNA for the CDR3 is TGTGCCAGTTCGGGGACCTCGGGGGCCAACGTCCTGACTTTC. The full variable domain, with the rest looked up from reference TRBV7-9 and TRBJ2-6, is DTGVSQNPRHKITKRGQNVTFRCDPISEHNRLYWYRQTLGQGPEFLTYFQNEAQLEKSRLLSDRFSAERPKGSFSTLEIQRTEQGDSAMYLCASSGTSGANVLTFGAGSRLTVL.

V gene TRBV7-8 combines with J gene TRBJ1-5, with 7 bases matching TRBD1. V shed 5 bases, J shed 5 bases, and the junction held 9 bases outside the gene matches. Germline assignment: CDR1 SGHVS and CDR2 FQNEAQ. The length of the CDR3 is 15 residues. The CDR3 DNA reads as TGTGCCAGCAGCCCTAGAAGACAGGGCGATCAGCCCCAGCATTTT. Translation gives CASSPRRQGDQPQHF. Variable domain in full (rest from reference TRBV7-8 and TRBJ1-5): GAGVSQSPRYKVAKRGQDVALRCDPISGHVSLFWYQQALGQGPEFLTYFQNEAQLDKSGLPSDRFFAERPEGSVSTLKIQRTQQEDSAVYLCASSPRRQGDQPQHFGDGTRLSIL.

The CDR3 nucleotides are TGTGCCAGCAGCCCACCCGGGACGCCCTCCTACAATGAGCAGTTCTTC. This gives the protein CASSPPGTPSYNEQFF. This sequence joins TRBV9 and TRBJ2-1; D possibly matches TRBD1 or TRBD2 (5 bases each). This CDR3 spans 16 amino acids. The V end was cut by 4 bases, the J end by 0 bases, with 14 bases between. Germline CDR1 is SGDLS and CDR2 is YYNGEE. The complete variable domain, with remaining parts taken from reference TRBV9 and TRBJ2-1, reads DSGVTQTPKHLITATGQRVTLRCSPRSGDLSVYWYQQSLDQGLQFLIQYYNGEERAKGNILERFSAQQFPDLHSELNLSSLELGDSALYFCASSPPGTPSYNEQFFGPGTRLTVL.

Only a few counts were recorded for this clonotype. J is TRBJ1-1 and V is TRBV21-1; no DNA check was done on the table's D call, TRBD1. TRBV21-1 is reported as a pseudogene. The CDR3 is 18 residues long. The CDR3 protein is CASSNTVPGQGANTEAFF. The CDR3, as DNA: TGTGCCAGCAGCAATACTGTCCCGGGACAGGGGGCGAACACTGAAGCTTTCTTT.

CDR3 bases: TGTGCCAGCAGTGACTTTGGCGTTCGGGAGACCCAGTACTTC. Translated, it gives CASSDFGVRETQYF. The chain is built from TRBV2 and TRBJ2-4; no clear D. The end of the DNA is better explained by TRBJ2-5, so the J call may be wrong. The germline V gene encodes CDR1 SNHLY and CDR2 FYNNEI. The CDR3 loop spans 14 amino acids.

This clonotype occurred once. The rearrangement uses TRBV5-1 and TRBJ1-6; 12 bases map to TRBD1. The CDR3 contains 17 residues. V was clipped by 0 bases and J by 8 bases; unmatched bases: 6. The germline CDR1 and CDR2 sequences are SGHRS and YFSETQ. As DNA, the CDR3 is TGCGCCAGCAGCTTGGCCCCGGGACAGGGGGCTTATTCACCCCTCCACTTT. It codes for CASSLAPGQGAYSPLHF.

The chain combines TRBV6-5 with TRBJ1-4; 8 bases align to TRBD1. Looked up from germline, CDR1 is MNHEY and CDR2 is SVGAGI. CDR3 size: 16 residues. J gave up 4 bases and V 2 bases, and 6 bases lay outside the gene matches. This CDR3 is CASSYAGGRGNEKLFF. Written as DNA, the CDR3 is TGTGCCAGCAGTTACGCAGGGGGCAGGGGTAATGAAAAACTGTTTTTT.

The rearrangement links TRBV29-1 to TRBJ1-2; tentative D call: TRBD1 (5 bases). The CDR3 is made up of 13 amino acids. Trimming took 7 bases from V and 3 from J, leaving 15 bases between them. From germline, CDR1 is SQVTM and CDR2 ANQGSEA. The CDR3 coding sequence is TGCAGCGCGAATCGGGACTCCGACTATGGCTACACCTTC. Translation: CSANRDSDYGYTF. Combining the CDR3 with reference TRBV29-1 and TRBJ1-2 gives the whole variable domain SAVISQKPSRDICQRGTSLTIQCQVDSQVTMMFWYRQQPGQSLTLIATANQGSEATYESGFVIDKFPISRPNLTFSTLTVSNMSPEDSSIYLCSANRDSDYGYTFGSGTRLTVV.

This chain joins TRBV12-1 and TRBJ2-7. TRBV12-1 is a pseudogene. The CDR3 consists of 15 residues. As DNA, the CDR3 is TGTGCCAGCAGCTTTGTGGAGTGGAAGGTTTACGAGCAGTACTTC. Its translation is CASSFVEWKVYEQYF.

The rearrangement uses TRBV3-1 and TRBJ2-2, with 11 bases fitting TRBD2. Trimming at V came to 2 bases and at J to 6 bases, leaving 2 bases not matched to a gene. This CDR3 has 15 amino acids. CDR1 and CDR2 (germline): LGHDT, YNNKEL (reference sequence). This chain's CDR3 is CASSQQLAGAGELFF. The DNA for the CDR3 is TGTGCCAGCAGCCAACAACTAGCGGGAGCCGGGGAGCTGTTTTTT.

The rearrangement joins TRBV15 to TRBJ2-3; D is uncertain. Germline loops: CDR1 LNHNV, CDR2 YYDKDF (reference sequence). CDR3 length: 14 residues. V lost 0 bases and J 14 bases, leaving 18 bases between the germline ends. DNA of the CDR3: TGTGCCACCAGCAGAGATCGGTTCATCGGATACGCGTATTTT. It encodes CATSRDRFIGYAYF.

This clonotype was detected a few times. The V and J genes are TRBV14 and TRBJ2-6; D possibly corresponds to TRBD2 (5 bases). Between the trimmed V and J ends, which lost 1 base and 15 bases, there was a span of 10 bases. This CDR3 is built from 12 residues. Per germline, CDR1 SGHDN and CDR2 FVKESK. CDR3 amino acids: CASSQVLGDLTF. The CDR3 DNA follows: TGTGCCAGCAGCCAAGTTCTCGGGGACCTGACTTTC.

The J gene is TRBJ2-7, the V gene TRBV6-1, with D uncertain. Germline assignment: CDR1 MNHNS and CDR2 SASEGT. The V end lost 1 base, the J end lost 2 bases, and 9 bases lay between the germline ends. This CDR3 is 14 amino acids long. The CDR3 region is CASSEVTPTYEQYF. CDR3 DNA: TGTGCCAGCAGTGAAGTAACACCCACCTACGAGCAGTACTTC.

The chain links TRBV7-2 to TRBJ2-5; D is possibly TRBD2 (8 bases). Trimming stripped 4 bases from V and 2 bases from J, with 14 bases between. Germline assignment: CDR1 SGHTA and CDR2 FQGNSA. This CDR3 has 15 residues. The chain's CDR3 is CASSSGGLGQETQYF. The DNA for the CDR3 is TGTGCCAGCAGCTCAGGGGGACTAGGACAAGAGACCCAGTACTTC. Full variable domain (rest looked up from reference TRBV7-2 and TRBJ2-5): GAGVSQSPSNKVTEKGKDVELRCDPISGHTALYWYRQSLGQGLEFLIYFQGNSAPDKSGLPSDRFSAERTGGSVSTLTIQRTQQEDSAVYLCASSSGGLGQETQYFGPGTRLLVL.